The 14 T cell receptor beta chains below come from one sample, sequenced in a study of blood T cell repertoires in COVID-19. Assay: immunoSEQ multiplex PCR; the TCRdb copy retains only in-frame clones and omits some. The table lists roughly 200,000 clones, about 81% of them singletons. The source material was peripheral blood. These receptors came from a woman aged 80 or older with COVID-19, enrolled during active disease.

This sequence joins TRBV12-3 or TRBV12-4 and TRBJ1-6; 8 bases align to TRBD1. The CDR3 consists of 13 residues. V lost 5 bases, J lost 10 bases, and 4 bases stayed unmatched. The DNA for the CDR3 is TGTGCCAGCAGTAAGACAGGGGACTCACCCCTCCACTTT. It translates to CASSKTGDSPLHF.

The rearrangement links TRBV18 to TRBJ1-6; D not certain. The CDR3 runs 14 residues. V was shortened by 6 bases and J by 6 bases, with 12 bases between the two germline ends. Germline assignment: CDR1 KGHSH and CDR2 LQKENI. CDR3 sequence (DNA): TGTGCCAGCTCCACGTTTGGCAGTAATTCACCCCTCCACTTT. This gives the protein CASSTFGSNSPLHF.

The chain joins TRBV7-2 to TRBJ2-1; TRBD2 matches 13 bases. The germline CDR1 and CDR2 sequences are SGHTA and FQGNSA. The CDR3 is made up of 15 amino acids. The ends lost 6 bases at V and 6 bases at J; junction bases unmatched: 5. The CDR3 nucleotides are TGTGCCAGCAGGGAAAGACTAGCGGGAGGCAATGAGCAGTTCTTC. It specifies CASRERLAGGNEQFF.

The CDR3 is CASSLEVRSMNTEAFF. CDR3 nucleotides: TGCGCCAGCAGCTTGGAGGTTCGGAGCATGAACACTGAAGCTTTCTTT. The chain links TRBV5-1 to TRBJ1-1; D gene unclear. V was clipped by 0 bases and J by 0 bases, with 12 bases between them. The CDR3 runs to 16 residues. Germline loops: CDR1 SGHRS, CDR2 YFSETQ.

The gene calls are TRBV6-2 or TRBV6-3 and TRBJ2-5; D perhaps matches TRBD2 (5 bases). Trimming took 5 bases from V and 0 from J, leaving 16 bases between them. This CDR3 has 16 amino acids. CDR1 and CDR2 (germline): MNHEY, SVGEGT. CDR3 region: CASSLSGLTYQETQYF. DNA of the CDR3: TGTGCCAGCAGTCTGTCCGGACTTACGTACCAAGAGACCCAGTACTTC.

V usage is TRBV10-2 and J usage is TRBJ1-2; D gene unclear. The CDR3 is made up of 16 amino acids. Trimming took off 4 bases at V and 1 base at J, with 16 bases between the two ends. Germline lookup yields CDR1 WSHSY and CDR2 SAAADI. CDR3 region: CASSGALDDLNYGYTF. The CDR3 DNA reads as TGCGCCAGCAGTGGGGCTTTGGATGATCTTAACTATGGCTACACCTTC.

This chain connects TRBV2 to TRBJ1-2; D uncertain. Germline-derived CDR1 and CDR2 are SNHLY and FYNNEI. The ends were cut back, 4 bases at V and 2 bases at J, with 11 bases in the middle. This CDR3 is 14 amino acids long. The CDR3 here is CASSGSGWNYGYTF. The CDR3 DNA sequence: TGTGCCAGCAGTGGATCAGGTTGGAACTATGGCTACACCTTC. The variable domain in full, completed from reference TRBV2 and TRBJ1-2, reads EPEVTQTPSHQVTQMGQEVILRCVPISNHLYFYWYRQILGQKVEFLVSFYNNEISEKSEIFDDQFSVERPDGSNFTLKIRSTKLEDSAMYFCASSGSGWNYGYTFGSGTRLTVV.

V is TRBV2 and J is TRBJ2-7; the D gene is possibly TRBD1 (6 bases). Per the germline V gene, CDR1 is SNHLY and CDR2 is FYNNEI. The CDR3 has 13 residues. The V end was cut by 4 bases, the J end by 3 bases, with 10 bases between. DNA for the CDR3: TGTGCCAGCAGTGTCGAGGGGGACTACGAGCAGTACTTC. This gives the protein CASSVEGDYEQYF.

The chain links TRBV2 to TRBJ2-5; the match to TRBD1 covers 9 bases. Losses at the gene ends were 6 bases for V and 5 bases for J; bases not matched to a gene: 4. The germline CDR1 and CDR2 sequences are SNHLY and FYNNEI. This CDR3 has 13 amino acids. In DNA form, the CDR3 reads TGTGCCAGCAGCGGGACAGGGAAGGAGACCCAGTACTTC. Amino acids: CASSGTGKETQYF.

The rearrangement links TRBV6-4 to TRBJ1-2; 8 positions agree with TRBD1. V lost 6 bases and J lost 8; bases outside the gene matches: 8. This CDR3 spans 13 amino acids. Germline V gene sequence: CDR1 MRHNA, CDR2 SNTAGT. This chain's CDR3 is CASSRDRSGGYTF. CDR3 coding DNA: TGTGCCAGCAGCCGGGACAGGTCGGGCGGCTACACCTTC.

CDR3 residues: CASSLEVAAGTDTQYF. The CDR3 DNA is TGTGCCAGCAGCTTAGAGGTAGCGGCGGGCACAGATACGCAGTATTTT. The genes are TRBV7-6 and TRBJ2-3; tentative D call: TRBD2 (6 bases). This CDR3 has 16 residues. Looked up from germline, CDR1 is SGHVS and CDR2 is FNYEAQ. V was clipped by 1 base and J by 1 base, with 12 bases between them. Full variable domain (outside the CDR3, taken from reference TRBV7-6 and TRBJ2-3): GAGVSQSPRYKVTKRGQDVALRCDPISGHVSLYWYRQALGQGPEFLTYFNYEAQQDKSGLPNDRFSAERPEGSISTLTIQRTEQRDSAMYRCASSLEVAAGTDTQYFGPGTRLTVL.

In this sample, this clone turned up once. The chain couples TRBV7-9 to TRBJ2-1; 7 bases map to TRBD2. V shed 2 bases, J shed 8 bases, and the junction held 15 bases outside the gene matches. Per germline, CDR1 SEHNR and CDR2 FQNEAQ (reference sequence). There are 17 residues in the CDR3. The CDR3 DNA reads TGTGCCAGCAGCTTAATTTGGGGCCAGGGAGGGGCCGATGAGCAGTTCTTC. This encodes CASSLIWGQGGADEQFF.

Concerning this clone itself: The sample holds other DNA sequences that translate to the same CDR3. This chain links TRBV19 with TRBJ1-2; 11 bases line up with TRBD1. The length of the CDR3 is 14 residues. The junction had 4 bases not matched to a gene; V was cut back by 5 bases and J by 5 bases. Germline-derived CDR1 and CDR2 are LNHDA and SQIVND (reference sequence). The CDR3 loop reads CASSPGQGAYGYTF. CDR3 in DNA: TGTGCCAGTAGTCCTGGACAGGGGGCTTATGGCTACACCTTC.

In DNA, the CDR3 is TGTGCCAGCTCACGCCGGGACAACTCCTACGAGCAGTACTTC. This sequence encodes CASSRRDNSYEQYF. The V call is TRBV18, the J call TRBJ2-7; D is possibly TRBD1 (6 bases). This CDR3 region has 14 residues. The germline V gene has CDR1 KGHSH and CDR2 LQKENI. V lost 4 bases and J lost 0, with 10 bases in between.